The rows below give T cell receptor beta chains drawn from one sample of a study of T cells in Graves' hyperthyroidism and ophthalmopathy. TCRdb processed the multiplex PCR reads anew with MiXCR; each CDR3 protein has one entry. In the table there are under 250,000 distinct CDR3 sequences, approximately 23% of which are singletons. The sequencing input was blood. The source of these receptors is a woman between 35 and 50 years old with Graves' ophthalmopathy. Each CDR3 is given with its conserved first and last residue. Fields, in order: clone size, V gene, J gene, D gene, CDR3 DNA, CDR3 protein. The D gene is left open where the match is weak. Some rows mark clone size as missing; the rest say once, few, many or name a class of expanded clone.

abundance: -; v_gene: TRBV6-5; j_gene: TRBJ1-2; d_gene: -; CDR3nt: TGTGCCACTGGCGGGGGGGCTGCTAACTATGGCTACACCTTC; CDR3aa: CATGGGAANYGYTF
abundance: many; v_gene: TRBV28; j_gene: TRBJ2-5; d_gene: -; CDR3nt: TGTGCCCTCCAGGGCGAGAAAGAGACCCAGTACTTC; CDR3aa: CALQGEKETQYF
abundance: few; v_gene: TRBV7-3; j_gene: TRBJ2-5; d_gene: -; CDR3nt: TGTGCCAGCAGCTTAAAGGACGGAGCAGAGACCCAGTACTTC; CDR3aa: CASSLKDGAETQYF
abundance: many; v_gene: TRBV28; j_gene: TRBJ2-2; d_gene: -; CDR3nt: TGTGCCAGCAGGCCCGGGAGAACCGGGGAGCTGTTTTTT; CDR3aa: CASRPGRTGELFF
abundance: many; v_gene: TRBV7-2; j_gene: TRBJ2-7; d_gene: TRBD2; CDR3nt: TGTGCCAGCAGATCACTCCTAGCGGGACCCTACGAGCAGTACTTC; CDR3aa: CASRSLLAGPYEQYF
abundance: many; v_gene: TRBV19; j_gene: TRBJ2-7; d_gene: -; CDR3nt: TGTGCCAGTAGTATATCTACAGATTACGAGCAGTACTTC; CDR3aa: CASSISTDYEQYF
abundance: many; v_gene: TRBV29-1; j_gene: TRBJ2-7; d_gene: TRBD1; CDR3nt: TGCAGCGTCTGGACAGGAGGCTACGAGCAGTACTTC; CDR3aa: CSVWTGGYEQYF
abundance: -; v_gene: TRBV6-2/TRBV6-3; j_gene: TRBJ2-6; d_gene: -; CDR3nt: TGTGCCAGCAGCCCAATGGGTGGTGGGGCCAACGTCCTGACTTTC; CDR3aa: CASSPMGGGANVLTF
abundance: many; v_gene: TRBV6-5; j_gene: TRBJ1-2; d_gene: -; CDR3nt: TGTGCTAGCAGTTACTCCCGACTGGATGGCTACACCTTC; CDR3aa: CASSYSRLDGYTF
abundance: few; v_gene: TRBV24-1; j_gene: TRBJ1-5; d_gene: -; CDR3nt: TGTGCCACCAGTGAACCAGGACAGTTTCGGCCCCAGCATTTT; CDR3aa: CATSEPGQFRPQHF
abundance: once; v_gene: TRBV2; j_gene: TRBJ2-5; d_gene: TRBD2; CDR3nt: TGTGCCAGCAGTGAACAGGCTAGCGGGAGTTTTGAGACCCAGTACTTC; CDR3aa: CASSEQASGSFETQYF
abundance: -; v_gene: TRBV6-5; j_gene: TRBJ1-5; d_gene: -; CDR3nt: TGTGCCAGCAGTTGGCTCGCGGGAGGGATCGGCCAGCCCCAGCATTTT; CDR3aa: CASSWLAGGIGQPQHF
abundance: many; v_gene: TRBV10-3; j_gene: TRBJ2-5; d_gene: TRBD2; CDR3nt: TGTGCAGCGGGGCGGGAGACCCAGTACTTC; CDR3aa: CAAGRETQYF
abundance: many; v_gene: TRBV12-3/TRBV12-4; j_gene: TRBJ2-5; d_gene: -; CDR3nt: TGTGCCAGCAGTGCATACCGGGACACCCAAGAGACCCAGTACTTC; CDR3aa: CASSAYRDTQETQYF
abundance: -; v_gene: TRBV12-3/TRBV12-4; j_gene: TRBJ1-5; d_gene: -; CDR3nt: TGTGCCAGCAGCAGTGGGGCCGATCGGCCCCAGCATTTT; CDR3aa: CASSSGADRPQHF
abundance: few; v_gene: TRBV7-2; j_gene: TRBJ1-1; d_gene: -; CDR3nt: TGTGCCAGCAGCTTAGAAAGGTCAAGGGAGGCTTTCTTT; CDR3aa: CASSLERSREAFF
abundance: -; v_gene: TRBV30; j_gene: TRBJ2-5; d_gene: TRBD2; CDR3nt: TGTGCCTGGAGTGTAGCGGGAGGCGTGGAGACCCAGTACTTC; CDR3aa: CAWSVAGGVETQYF
abundance: many; v_gene: TRBV29-1; j_gene: TRBJ1-1; d_gene: -; CDR3nt: TGCAGCGTTGTGCGTCAGCCGAACACTGAAGCTTTCTTT; CDR3aa: CSVVRQPNTEAFF
abundance: many; v_gene: TRBV6-1; j_gene: TRBJ1-5; d_gene: -; CDR3nt: TGTGCCAGCAGTGAAGTTAGGCCTAGCAATCAGCCCCAGCATTTT; CDR3aa: CASSEVRPSNQPQHF
abundance: many; v_gene: TRBV10-3; j_gene: TRBJ2-7; d_gene: -; CDR3nt: TGTGCCATCAGAGCTAGGGACTCAGCCTACGAGCAGTACTTC; CDR3aa: CAIRARDSAYEQYF
abundance: many; v_gene: TRBV28; j_gene: TRBJ1-1; d_gene: -; CDR3nt: TGTGCCAGCACCGATGACATCTGGGGGTCCCCTGAAGCTTTCTTT; CDR3aa: CASTDDIWGSPEAFF
abundance: many; v_gene: TRBV12-3/TRBV12-4; j_gene: TRBJ2-7; d_gene: TRBD2; CDR3nt: TGTGCCAGCGGTATCACTAGCGGGAGTTACGAGCAGTACTTC; CDR3aa: CASGITSGSYEQYF